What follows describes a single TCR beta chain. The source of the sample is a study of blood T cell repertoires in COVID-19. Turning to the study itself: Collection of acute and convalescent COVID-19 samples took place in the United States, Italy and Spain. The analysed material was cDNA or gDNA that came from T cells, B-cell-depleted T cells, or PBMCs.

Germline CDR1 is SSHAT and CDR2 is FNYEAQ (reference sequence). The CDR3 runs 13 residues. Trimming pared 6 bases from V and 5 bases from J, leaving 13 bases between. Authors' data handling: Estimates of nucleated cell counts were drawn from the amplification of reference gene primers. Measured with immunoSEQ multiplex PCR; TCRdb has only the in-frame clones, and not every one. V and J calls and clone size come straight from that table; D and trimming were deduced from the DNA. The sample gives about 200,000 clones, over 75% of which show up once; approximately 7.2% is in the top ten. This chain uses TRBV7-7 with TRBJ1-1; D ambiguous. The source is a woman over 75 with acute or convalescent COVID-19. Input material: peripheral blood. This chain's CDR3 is CASSRDTLTEAFF. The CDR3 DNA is TGTGCCAGCAGTCGAGATACGTTGACTGAAGCTTTCTTT.